This paragraph reports one T cell receptor beta chain. This specimen comes from a study of cytomegalovirus exposure and HLA in healthy donors. CDR1 and CDR2 from the germline V gene are MNHEY and SMNVEV (reference sequence). CDR3 size: 17 residues. The V end was cut by 4 bases, the J end by 0 bases, with 16 bases between. The assay was immunoSEQ multiplex PCR, and TCRdb's table has in-frame clones only and misses some. The sample has 150,000 or so clones; 94% are singletons. The sequencing sample was made of PBMCs. The TCR sequence derives from a man aged 18 to 29 in good health and CMV-seropositive. The chain employs TRBV27 and TRBJ1-5; D unclear. The CDR3 protein is CASSSFRRQDSNQPQHF. The CDR3 nucleotides are TGTGCCAGCAGTTCGTTCCGGAGGCAAGATAGCAATCAGCCCCAGCATTTT.